Listed here are 32 T cell receptor beta chains from one sample, sequenced in a study of cytomegalovirus exposure and HLA in healthy donors. This PCR relied on a set of 60 Vbeta primers and 13 Jbeta primers. Sequencing was performed with immunoSEQ multiplex PCR; in TCRdb, only in-frame clones are kept and a portion is missing. The top ten hold 5.5% to 7% of the sample, which has approximately 72,000 clones, over 70% seen once. Sequencing was performed on PBMCs. The receptors stem from a male donor in good health and CMV-seropositive.

This clone was recorded only once. The V call is TRBV15, the J call TRBJ2-1, with D maybe TRBD2 (6 bases). The ends were cut back, 1 base at V and 0 bases at J, with 7 bases in the middle. The CDR3 consists of 15 residues. Germline CDR1 is LNHNV and CDR2 is YYDKDF (reference sequence). For the CDR3, the DNA is TGTGCCACCAGCAGAGCCGGGAGCTCCTACAATGAGCAGTTCTTC. This encodes CATSRAGSSYNEQFF.

This chain links TRBV11-2 with TRBJ1-5; maybe TRBD1 (6 bases). There are 15 residues in the CDR3. CDR1 SGHAT and CDR2 FQNNGV come from the germline V gene. V gave up 1 base and J gave up 6 bases, with 13 bases separating them. This CDR3 is CASSLGASGVQPQHF. The CDR3 region has the DNA TGTGCCAGCAGCTTAGGAGCGTCAGGGGTTCAGCCCCAGCATTTT.

The chain links TRBV23-1 to TRBJ2-3; 12 bases agree with TRBD2. TRBV23-1 is an ORF, with its function uncertain. The CDR3 sequence is 17 residues long. V lost 3 bases, J lost 4 bases, and 8 bases stayed unmatched. The CDR3 region is CASSHARLAGGPDTQYF. The DNA of the CDR3 is TGCGCCAGCAGTCATGCGCGCCTAGCGGGGGGGCCAGATACGCAGTATTTT.

The rearrangement links TRBV6-6 to TRBJ1-2; D is unclear. From germline, CDR1 is MNHNY and CDR2 SVGAGI (reference sequence). The CDR3 sequence is 13 residues long. V shed 2 bases and J shed 8 bases, with 12 bases lying between them. CDR3 DNA sequence: TGTGCCAGCAGTTACAGCCGAACAGTAGGCTACACCTTC. Amino acids: CASSYSRTVGYTF.

This sequence joins TRBV2 and TRBJ2-1, with 10 positions matching TRBD2. J gave up 5 bases and V 6 bases, and 4 bases lay outside the gene matches. The length of the CDR3 is 14 residues. CDR1 SNHLY and CDR2 FYNNEI come from the germline V gene. CDR3 region: CASSLAGDHNEQFF. The CDR3 DNA sequence: TGTGCCAGCAGCCTAGCGGGGGACCACAATGAGCAGTTCTTC. The entire variable domain, with the rest obtained from reference TRBV2 and TRBJ2-1, is as follows: EPEVTQTPSHQVTQMGQEVILRCVPISNHLYFYWYRQILGQKVEFLVSFYNNEISEKSEIFDDQFSVERPDGSNFTLKIRSTKLEDSAMYFCASSLAGDHNEQFFGPGTRLTVL.

The gene calls are TRBV5-1 and TRBJ2-1; 7 bases agree with TRBD2. The germline gives CDR1 SGHRS, CDR2 YFSETQ. The junction had 9 bases not matched to a gene; V was cut back by 4 bases and J by 2 bases. There are 16 residues in the CDR3. CDR3 DNA sequence: TGCGCCAGCAGCCAAAACAGGCTAGCGGCCTACAATGAGCAGTTCTTC. Protein sequence: CASSQNRLAAYNEQFF.

The chain joins TRBV7-9 to TRBJ1-2; 8 bases align to TRBD1. The CDR3 extends over 17 amino acids. J lost 4 bases, V lost 0 bases, and 10 bases had no gene match. The germline gives CDR1 SEHNR, CDR2 FQNEAQ (reference sequence). CDR3 region: CASSLAILDRGTYGYTF. CDR3 coding DNA: TGTGCCAGCAGCTTAGCCATTTTAGACAGGGGCACCTATGGCTACACCTTC.

This clone has a single count. The chain couples TRBV7-9 to TRBJ2-1; 12 bases align to TRBD2. The J segment lost 5 bases and the V segment lost 5 bases, leaving 7 bases of the junction unmatched. Germline V gene lookup returns CDR1 SEHNR and CDR2 FQNEAQ (reference sequence). The CDR3 length is 16 residues. The CDR3 spells CASSHPGLAGNNEQFF. CDR3 sequence (DNA): TGTGCCAGCAGCCACCCCGGACTAGCGGGAAACAATGAGCAGTTCTTC.

J is TRBJ2-7 and V is TRBV10-3; TRBD1 agrees at 8 bases. Germline V gives CDR1 ENHRY, CDR2 SYGVKD. The CDR3 runs to 12 residues. J lost 0 bases, V lost 10 bases, and 2 bases had no gene match. In DNA form, the CDR3 reads TGTGCCACGACAGGGGACTCCTACGAGCAGTACTTC. Translating it yields CATTGDSYEQYF.

This sequence joins TRBV5-1 and TRBJ2-3; TRBD2 agrees at 8 bases. The CDR3 covers 17 residues. The germline CDR1 and CDR2 sequences are SGHRS and YFSETQ. V lost 0 bases, J lost 5 bases, and 11 bases stayed unmatched. CDR3 DNA sequence: TGCGCCAGCAGCTTGGGCTTAGCGGGGTTACAGATAGATACGCAGTATTTT. It encodes CASSLGLAGLQIDTQYF.

The CDR3 DNA follows: TGTGCCAGCAGCTTGAACAGGGCAGATACGCAGTATTTT. It is translated as CASSLNRADTQYF. V gene TRBV5-6 combines with J gene TRBJ2-3; D is possibly TRBD1 (6 bases). CDR1 SGHDT and CDR2 YYEEEE come from the germline V gene. The CDR3 contains 13 residues. V lost 1 base and J 4 bases, leaving 7 bases between the germline ends.

The chain uses TRBV19 and TRBJ2-3; 8 bases agree with TRBD2. The CDR3 is made up of 15 amino acids. The germline gives CDR1 LNHDA, CDR2 SQIVND (reference sequence). V dropped 7 bases and J dropped 0; count of bases not matched to a gene: 6. This chain's CDR3 is CASKVGTRSTDTQYF. CDR3 bases: TGTGCCAGTAAGGTGGGGACTAGAAGCACAGATACGCAGTATTTT.

This clone was counted a few times. The chain joins TRBV5-6 to TRBJ1-1, with TRBD1 as a possible D gene (6 bases). V lost 7 bases to trimming and J lost 11 bases, with 18 bases between them. This CDR3 region has 12 residues. Germline V gene lookup returns CDR1 SGHDT and CDR2 YYEEEE. This chain's CDR3 is CASQQGSSRAFF. CDR3 bases: TGTGCCAGCCAACAGGGTTCGAGTAGGGCTTTCTTT.

This clone was counted between two and nine times. V is TRBV19 and J is TRBJ2-3, with D possibly matching TRBD1 (5 bases). From germline, CDR1 is LNHDA and CDR2 SQIVND (reference sequence). This CDR3 comprises 14 residues. Trimming shortened V by 6 bases and J by 4 bases, and 14 bases separated the two germline ends. CDR3 bases: TGTGCCAGTAGGATCGGACAAGACGCAGATACGCAGTATTTT. Its protein is CASRIGQDADTQYF.

This rearrangement joins TRBV15 to TRBJ2-3, with TRBD2 matching over 14 bases. V shed 2 bases and J 5 bases; nucleotides not matched to a gene: 3. The CDR3 sequence is 16 residues long. Germline-derived CDR1 and CDR2 are LNHNV and YYDKDF (reference sequence). The CDR3 nucleotides are TGTGCCACCAGCAGATTGGGACTAGCGGGGGTAGATACGCAGTATTTT. The encoded protein is CATSRLGLAGVDTQYF.

The J gene is TRBJ1-5, the V gene TRBV5-8, with D perhaps TRBD1 (5 bases). Germline V gene data show CDR1 as SGHTS and CDR2 as YDEGEE. V lost 0 bases, J lost 6 bases, and 13 bases lay in between. This CDR3 has 15 amino acids. CDR3 amino acids: CASSLEPGRAQPQHF. For the CDR3, the DNA is TGTGCCAGCAGCTTGGAACCAGGGAGGGCTCAGCCCCAGCATTTT.

The CDR3 here is CASRKEGPGEQYF. The CDR3 region has the DNA TGTGCCAGCAGAAAGGAGGGCCCGGGCGAGCAGTACTTC. The genes are TRBV7-9 and TRBJ2-5; D possibly corresponds to TRBD2 (6 bases). The J call may not be correct, given that the DNA end is closer to TRBJ2-7. The germline CDR1 and CDR2 sequences are SEHNR and FQNEAQ (reference sequence). The CDR3 spans 13 residues.

This clone has just one count. This rearrangement joins TRBV6-5 to TRBJ1-4; D is perhaps TRBD1 (6 bases). The germline V gene has CDR1 MNHEY and CDR2 SVGAGI. Trimming pared 2 bases from V and 7 bases from J, leaving 11 bases between. CDR3 length: 14 residues. CDR3 coding DNA: TGTGCCAGCAGTTACAGGGGGTATGGTGAAAAACTGTTTTTT. Encoded protein: CASSYRGYGEKLFF.

The chain recombines TRBV6-1 with TRBJ2-6, with D possibly being TRBD1 (5 bases). Germline CDR1 reads MNHNS; CDR2 reads SASEGT. Deletions cut 1 base from V and 2 bases from J, with 6 bases between. The CDR3 spans 15 residues. CDR3 protein: CASSEEGAGANVLTF. The CDR3 DNA sequence: TGTGCCAGCAGTGAAGAAGGGGCTGGGGCCAACGTCCTGACTTTC.

CDR3: CAWSDGQGLTDTQYF. Written as DNA, the CDR3 is TGTGCCTGGAGTGACGGACAGGGCTTGACAGATACGCAGTATTTT. The V call is TRBV30, the J call TRBJ2-3, with TRBD1 identical over 8 bases. After removal of 1 base from V and 3 bases from J, the junction contained 6 bases not matched to a gene. Germline lookup yields CDR1 GTSNPN and CDR2 SVGIG (reference sequence). The CDR3 extends over 15 amino acids.

This clone was counted a few times. The chain employs TRBV14 and TRBJ1-5; unclear D gene. Germline lookup yields CDR1 SGHDN and CDR2 FVKESK. The CDR3 spans 18 residues. Trimming shortened V by 0 bases and J by 3 bases, and 18 bases separated the two germline ends. CDR3 in amino acids: CASSQDGGRPSNNQPQHF. CDR3 sequence (DNA): TGTGCCAGCAGCCAAGATGGCGGTAGACCCTCGAACAATCAGCCCCAGCATTTT. The full variable domain, rest sourced from reference TRBV14 and TRBJ1-5, is EAGVTQFPSHSVIEKGQTVTLRCDPISGHDNLYWYRRVMGKEIKFLLHFVKESKQDESGMPNNRFLAERTGGTYSTLKVQPAELEDSGVYFCASSQDGGRPSNNQPQHFGDGTRLSIL.

The V and J genes are TRBV5-1 and TRBJ2-3; 10 nucleotides line up with TRBD2. Trimming removed 0 bases from V and 4 bases from J; junction bases left unmatched: 8. CDR1 is SGHRS, CDR2 YFSETQ, per germline. This CDR3 is built from 17 residues. The CDR3, as DNA: TGCGCCAGCAGCTTGGAGGCTAGCGGGAGTTTTCCAGATACGCAGTATTTT. Residues: CASSLEASGSFPDTQYF.

The chain is built from TRBV5-1 and TRBJ2-1; 7 nucleotides line up with TRBD1. After removal of 0 bases from V and 6 bases from J, the junction contained 3 bases not matched to a gene. This CDR3 has 14 amino acids. CDR1 is SGHRS and CDR2 is YFSETQ in the germline V gene. The chain's CDR3 is CASSLDRGGNEQFF. The CDR3 nucleotides are TGCGCCAGCAGCTTGGACAGGGGCGGCAATGAGCAGTTCTTC.

In its sample, this clone was seen once. The chain employs TRBV28 and TRBJ2-4; D may be TRBD2 (5 bases). V shed 3 bases and J shed 0 bases, with 12 bases lying between them. Germline V gene lookup returns CDR1 MDHEN and CDR2 SYDVKM. The CDR3 extends over 16 amino acids. This chain's CDR3 is CASSLGAGLAKNIQYF. CDR3 coding DNA: TGTGCCAGCAGTTTGGGCGCTGGACTAGCCAAAAACATTCAGTACTTC.

This clone came up a few times. Here the CDR3 reads CATSITVPSPLHF. The CDR3 DNA is TGTGCCACCAGCATTACAGTGCCTTCACCCCTCCACTTT. The chain employs TRBV15 and TRBJ1-6; D is undetermined. Per the germline V gene, CDR1 is LNHNV and CDR2 is YYDKDF (reference sequence). The CDR3 has 13 residues. V lost 4 bases and J lost 9, with 10 bases in between.

Only a few counts were recorded for this clone. V usage is TRBV2 and J usage is TRBJ1-5; D unresolved. Per the germline V gene, CDR1 is SNHLY and CDR2 is FYNNEI. This CDR3 comprises 14 residues. V was pared by 6 bases and J by 7 bases, with 16 bases between. In DNA, the CDR3 is TGTGCCAGCAGCCAGGAAATAGGAAGCCAGCCCCAGCATTTT. It translates to CASSQEIGSQPQHF.

This chain connects TRBV4-1 to TRBJ2-3; 9 bases fit TRBD2. Germline V CDR1 and CDR2: MGHRA, YSYEKL. Trimming at V came to 4 bases and at J to 2 bases, leaving 16 bases not matched to a gene. CDR3 length: 19 residues. CDR3 DNA sequence: TGCGCCAGCAGCCGCAAGAGGCCCATAGCGGGGGAGAACACAGATACGCAGTATTTT. This codes for CASSRKRPIAGENTDTQYF.

The sample holds one count of this clone. This sequence joins TRBV25-1 and TRBJ2-3, with 11 bases that match TRBD2. Germline-derived CDR1 and CDR2 are MGHDK and SYGVNS. CDR3 length equals 16 residues. Unmatched junction bases numbered 3, after V lost 4 bases and J lost 0 bases. The CDR3, as DNA: TGTGCCAGCAGTGGACTAGCGGGATTTAGCACAGATACGCAGTATTTT. Encoded protein: CASSGLAGFSTDTQYF.

The chain is built from TRBV5-1 and TRBJ2-2; 11 bases line up with TRBD2. The CDR3 has 19 residues. V shed 4 bases and J 5 bases; nucleotides not matched to a gene: 16. Germline CDR1 is SGHRS and CDR2 is YFSETQ. CDR3 in DNA: TGCGCCAGCAGCCGGAGGGAGCGTAGCGGGGGGGCCAGGACCGGGGAGCTGTTTTTT. Translation gives CASSRRERSGGARTGELFF.

V is TRBV7-3 and J is TRBJ2-7; possible D gene TRBD1, 5 bases. The V gene's germline CDR1 is SGHTA and CDR2 FQGTGA. The CDR3 is 12 residues long. Trimming stripped 4 bases from V and 6 bases from J, with 10 bases between. CDR3 in amino acids: CASSSFQGEQYF. The CDR3 DNA follows: TGTGCCAGCAGCTCATTTCAGGGCGAGCAGTACTTC. The variable domain in full, with the rest retrieved from reference TRBV7-3 and TRBJ2-7, is GAGVSQTPSNKVTEKGKYVELRCDPISGHTALYWYRQSLGQGPEFLIYFQGTGAADDSGLPNDRFFAVRPEGSVSTLKIQRTERGDSAVYLCASSSFQGEQYFGPGTRLTVT.

The chain is built from TRBV18 and TRBJ2-7; D gene unclear. Germline CDR1 is KGHSH and CDR2 is LQKENI. Trimming stripped 0 bases from V and 4 bases from J, with 13 bases between. This CDR3 contains 15 residues. CDR3 sequence: CASSPPSGLTYEQYF. The CDR3 DNA follows: TGTGCCAGCTCACCACCGTCGGGTCTAACATACGAGCAGTACTTC.

J is TRBJ2-2 and V is TRBV4-2, with D perhaps matching TRBD2 (5 bases). The CDR3 covers 17 residues. Deletions cut 4 bases from V and 1 base from J, with 16 bases between. The germline V gene encodes CDR1 LGHNA and CDR2 YNFKEQ. Written as DNA, the CDR3 is TGTGCCAGCAGCCCATACGGGATAGTGGAGAACACCGGGGAGCTGTTTTTT. This gives the protein CASSPYGIVENTGELFF.